In its sample, the clone carrying this TCR beta chain was seen once. Its matching antigen is unknown. The data were obtained in a study of cytomegalovirus exposure and HLA in healthy donors. General study results and limits: A later analysis showed TCR association rates differing by HLA locus, peaking at DRB1 and lowest at HLA-C. In an earlier analysis, in some 600 donors, most V segments appeared productive either ~87% or ~30% of the time.

PCR amplification relied on 60 Vbeta primers (plus 13 Jbeta primers). This table comes from immunoSEQ multiplex PCR, and its TCRdb copy is limited to in-frame clones, with some not included. The sample has some 200,000 clones, roughly 68% seen once; the top ten hold about 2.5%. The donors comprised healthy bone marrow donors. Material: PBMCs. This receptor was obtained from a man aged 35 to 55 in good health and CMV-seropositive.

DNA of the CDR3: TGTGCCAGCAGTGACAGGACAGCGACCTACGAGCAGTACTTC. Translation: CASSDRTATYEQYF. The chain employs TRBV2 and TRBJ2-7; maybe TRBD1 (6 bases). The germline gives CDR1 SNHLY, CDR2 FYNNEI. The CDR3 has 14 residues. Trimming left V 3 bases short and J 2 bases short, with 11 bases between.